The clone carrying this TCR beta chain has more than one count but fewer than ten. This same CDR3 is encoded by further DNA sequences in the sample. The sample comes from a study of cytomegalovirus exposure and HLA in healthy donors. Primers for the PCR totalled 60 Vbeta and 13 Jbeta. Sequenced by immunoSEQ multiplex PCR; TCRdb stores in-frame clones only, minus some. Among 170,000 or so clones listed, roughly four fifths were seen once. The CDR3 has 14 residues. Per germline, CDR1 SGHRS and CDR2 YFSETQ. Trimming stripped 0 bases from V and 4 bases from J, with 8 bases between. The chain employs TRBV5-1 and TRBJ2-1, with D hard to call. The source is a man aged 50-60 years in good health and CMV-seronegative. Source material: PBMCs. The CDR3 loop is CASSLGGGYNEQFF. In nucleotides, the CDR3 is TGCGCCAGCAGCTTGGGTGGCGGTTACAATGAGCAGTTCTTC.